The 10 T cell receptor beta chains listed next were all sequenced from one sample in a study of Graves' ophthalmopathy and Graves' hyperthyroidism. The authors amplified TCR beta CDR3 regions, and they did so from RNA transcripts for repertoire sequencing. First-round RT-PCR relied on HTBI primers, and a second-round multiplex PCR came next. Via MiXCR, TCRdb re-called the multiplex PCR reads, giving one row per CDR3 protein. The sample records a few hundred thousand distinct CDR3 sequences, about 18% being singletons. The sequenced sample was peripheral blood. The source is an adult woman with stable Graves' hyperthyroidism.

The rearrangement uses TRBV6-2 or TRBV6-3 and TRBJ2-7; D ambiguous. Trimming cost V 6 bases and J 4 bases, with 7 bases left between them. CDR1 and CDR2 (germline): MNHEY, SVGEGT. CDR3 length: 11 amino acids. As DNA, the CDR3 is TGTGCCAGCAGGTGGATGTACGAGCAGTACTTC. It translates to CASRWMYEQYF.

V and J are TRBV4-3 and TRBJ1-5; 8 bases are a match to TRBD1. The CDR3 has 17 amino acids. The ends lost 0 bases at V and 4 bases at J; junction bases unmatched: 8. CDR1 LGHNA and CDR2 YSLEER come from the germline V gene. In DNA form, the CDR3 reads TGCGCCAGCAGCCAAGACTTATCAACAGGGGGTAATCAGCCCCAGCATTTT. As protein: CASSQDLSTGGNQPQHF.

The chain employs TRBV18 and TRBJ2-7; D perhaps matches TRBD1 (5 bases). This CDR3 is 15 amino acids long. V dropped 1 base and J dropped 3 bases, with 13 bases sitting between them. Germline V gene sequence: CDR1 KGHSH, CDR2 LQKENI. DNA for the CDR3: TGTGCCAGCTCACCACAACAGGATTACAACTACGAGCAGTACTTC. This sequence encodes CASSPQQDYNYEQYF.

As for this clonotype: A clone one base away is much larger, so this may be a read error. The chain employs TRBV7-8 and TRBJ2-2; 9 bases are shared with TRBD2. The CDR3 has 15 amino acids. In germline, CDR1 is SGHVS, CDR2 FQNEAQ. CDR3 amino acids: CASGGTSFGTGELCF. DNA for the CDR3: TGTGCCAGCGGCGGGACTAGCTTCGGCACCGGGGAGCTGTGTTTT.

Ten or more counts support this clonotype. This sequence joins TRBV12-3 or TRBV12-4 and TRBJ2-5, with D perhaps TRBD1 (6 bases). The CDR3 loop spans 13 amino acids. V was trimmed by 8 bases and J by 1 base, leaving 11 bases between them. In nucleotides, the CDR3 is TGTGCCAGCTCAAGGACAGCCCAAGAGACCCAGTACTTC. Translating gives CASSRTAQETQYF.

The CDR3, as DNA: TGTGCCACAAGTACCGGGACTATCCAGGAGACCCAGTACTTC. It codes for CATSTGTIQETQYF. The genes are TRBV6-1 and TRBJ2-5; the match to TRBD2 covers 7 bases. After removal of 10 bases from V and 5 bases from J, the junction contained 13 bases not matched to a gene. Germline V lookup: CDR1 MNHNS, CDR2 SASEGT. The CDR3 sequence is 14 residues long.

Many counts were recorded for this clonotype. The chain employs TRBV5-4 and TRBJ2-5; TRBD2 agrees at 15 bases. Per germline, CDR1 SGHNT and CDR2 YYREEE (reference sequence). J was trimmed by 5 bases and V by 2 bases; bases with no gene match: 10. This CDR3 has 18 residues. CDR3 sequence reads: CASSFTLGTSGRWETQYF. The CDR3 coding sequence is TGTGCCAGCAGCTTCACCCTCGGGACTAGCGGGAGGTGGGAGACCCAGTACTTC.

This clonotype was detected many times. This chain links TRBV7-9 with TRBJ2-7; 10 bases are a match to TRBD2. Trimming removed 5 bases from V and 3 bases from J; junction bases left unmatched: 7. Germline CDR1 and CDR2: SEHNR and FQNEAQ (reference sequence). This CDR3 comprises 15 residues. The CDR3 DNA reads TGTGCCAGCAGCCGCGGGACTAGCGTCCTCTACGAGCAGTACTTC. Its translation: CASSRGTSVLYEQYF.

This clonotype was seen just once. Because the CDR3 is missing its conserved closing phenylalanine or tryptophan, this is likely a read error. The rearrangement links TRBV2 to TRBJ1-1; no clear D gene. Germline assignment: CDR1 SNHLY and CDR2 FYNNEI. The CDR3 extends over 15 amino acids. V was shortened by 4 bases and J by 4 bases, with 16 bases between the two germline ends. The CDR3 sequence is CASSAEVASGTEAFV. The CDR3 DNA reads TGTGCCAGCAGTGCAGAGGTCGCTTCGGGCACTGAAGCTTTCGTT.

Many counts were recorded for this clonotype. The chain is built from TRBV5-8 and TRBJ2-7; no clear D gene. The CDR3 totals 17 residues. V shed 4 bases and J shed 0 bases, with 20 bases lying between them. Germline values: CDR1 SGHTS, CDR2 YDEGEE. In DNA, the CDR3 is TGTGCCAGCAGCCCGTTAGTAAGGACGCGGAGCTCCTACGAGCAGTACTTC. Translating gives CASSPLVRTRSSYEQYF.